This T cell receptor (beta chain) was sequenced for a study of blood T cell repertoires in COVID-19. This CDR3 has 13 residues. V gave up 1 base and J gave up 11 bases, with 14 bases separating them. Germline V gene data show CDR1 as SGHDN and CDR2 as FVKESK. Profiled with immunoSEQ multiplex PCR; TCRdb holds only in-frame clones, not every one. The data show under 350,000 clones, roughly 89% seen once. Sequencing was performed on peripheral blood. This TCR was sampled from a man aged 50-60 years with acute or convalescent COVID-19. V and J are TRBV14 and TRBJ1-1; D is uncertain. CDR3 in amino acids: CASSQVRYGSAFF. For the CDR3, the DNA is TGTGCCAGCAGCCAAGTGCGGTACGGTTCGGCTTTCTTT.